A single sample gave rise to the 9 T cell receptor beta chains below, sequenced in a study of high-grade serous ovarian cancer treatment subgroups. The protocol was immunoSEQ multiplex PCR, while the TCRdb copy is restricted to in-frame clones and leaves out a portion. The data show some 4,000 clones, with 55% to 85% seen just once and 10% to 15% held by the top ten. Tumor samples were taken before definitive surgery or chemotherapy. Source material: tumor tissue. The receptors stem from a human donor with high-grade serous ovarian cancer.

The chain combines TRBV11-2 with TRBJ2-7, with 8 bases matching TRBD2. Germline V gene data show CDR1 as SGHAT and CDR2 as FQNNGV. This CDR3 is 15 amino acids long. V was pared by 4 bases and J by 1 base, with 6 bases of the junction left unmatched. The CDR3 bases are TGTGCCAGCAGCTCCGGGGGGGGTTTTTCCTACGAGCAGTACTTC. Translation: CASSSGGGFSYEQYF. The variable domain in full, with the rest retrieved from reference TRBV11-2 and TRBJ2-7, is EAGVAQSPRYKIIEKRQSVAFWCNPISGHATLYWYQQILGQGPKLLIQFQNNGVVDDSQLPKDRFSAERLKGVDSTLKIQPAKLEDSAVYLCASSSGGGFSYEQYFGPGTRLTVT.

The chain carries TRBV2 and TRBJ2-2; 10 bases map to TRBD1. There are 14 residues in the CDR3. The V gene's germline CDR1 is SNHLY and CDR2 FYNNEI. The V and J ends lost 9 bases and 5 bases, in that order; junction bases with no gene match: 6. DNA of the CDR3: TGTGCCAGTACCGGGACAGGGGAGACCGGGGAGCTGTTTTTT. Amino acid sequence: CASTGTGETGELFF. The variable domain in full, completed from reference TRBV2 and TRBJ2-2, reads EPEVTQTPSHQVTQMGQEVILRCVPISNHLYFYWYRQILGQKVEFLVSFYNNEISEKSEIFDDQFSVERPDGSNFTLKIRSTKLEDSAMYFCASTGTGETGELFFGEGSRLTVL.

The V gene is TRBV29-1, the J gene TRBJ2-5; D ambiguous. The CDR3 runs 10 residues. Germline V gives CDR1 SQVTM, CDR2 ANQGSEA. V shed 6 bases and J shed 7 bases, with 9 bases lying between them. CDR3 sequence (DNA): TGCAGCGTACGAATTGGGACCCAGTACTTC. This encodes CSVRIGTQYF.

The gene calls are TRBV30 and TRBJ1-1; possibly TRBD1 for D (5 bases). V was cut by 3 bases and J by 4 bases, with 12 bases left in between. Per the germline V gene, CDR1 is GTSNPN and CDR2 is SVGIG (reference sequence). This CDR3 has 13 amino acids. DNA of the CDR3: TGTGCCTGGAGAGGGCAGGGTTCCACTGAAGCTTTCTTT. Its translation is CAWRGQGSTEAFF.

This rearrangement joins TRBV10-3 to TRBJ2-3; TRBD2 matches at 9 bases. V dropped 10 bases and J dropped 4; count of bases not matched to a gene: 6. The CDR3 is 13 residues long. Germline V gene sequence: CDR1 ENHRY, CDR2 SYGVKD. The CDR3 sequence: CATRLAGADTQYF. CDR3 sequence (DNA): TGTGCCACCCGATTAGCGGGGGCAGATACGCAGTATTTT.

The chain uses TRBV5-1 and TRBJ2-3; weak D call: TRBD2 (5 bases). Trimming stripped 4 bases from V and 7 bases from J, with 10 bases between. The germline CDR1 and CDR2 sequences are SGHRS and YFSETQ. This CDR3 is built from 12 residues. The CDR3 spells CASSPEGYTQYF. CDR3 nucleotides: TGCGCCAGCAGCCCTGAGGGATATACGCAGTATTTT. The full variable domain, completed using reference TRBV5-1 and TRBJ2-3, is KAGVTQTPRYLIKTRGQQVTLSCSPISGHRSVSWYQQTPGQGLQFLFEYFSETQRNKGNFPGRFSGRQFSNSRSEMNVSTLELGDSALYLCASSPEGYTQYFGPGTRLTVL.

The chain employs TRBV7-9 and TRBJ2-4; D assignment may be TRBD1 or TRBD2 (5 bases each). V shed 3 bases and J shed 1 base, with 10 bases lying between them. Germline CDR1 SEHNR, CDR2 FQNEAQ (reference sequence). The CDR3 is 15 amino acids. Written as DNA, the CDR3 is TGTGCCAGCAGCTTTGAGGGGAAGGCCAAAAACATTCAGTACTTC. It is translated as CASSFEGKAKNIQYF.

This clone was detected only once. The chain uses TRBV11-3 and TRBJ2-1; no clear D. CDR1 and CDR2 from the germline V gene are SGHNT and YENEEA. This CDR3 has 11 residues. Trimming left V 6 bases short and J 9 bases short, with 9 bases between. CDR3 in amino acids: CASSSKAEQFF. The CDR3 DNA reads TGTGCCAGCAGTTCAAAGGCTGAGCAGTTCTTC.

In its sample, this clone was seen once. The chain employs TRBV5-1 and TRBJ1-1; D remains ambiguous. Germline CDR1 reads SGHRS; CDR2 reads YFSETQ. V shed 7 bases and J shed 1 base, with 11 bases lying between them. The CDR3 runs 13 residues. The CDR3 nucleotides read TGCGCCAGCCAATACAACCAGAACACTGAAGCTTTCTTT. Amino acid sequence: CASQYNQNTEAFF. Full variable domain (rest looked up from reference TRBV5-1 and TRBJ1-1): KAGVTQTPRYLIKTRGQQVTLSCSPISGHRSVSWYQQTPGQGLQFLFEYFSETQRNKGNFPGRFSGRQFSNSRSEMNVSTLELGDSALYLCASQYNQNTEAFFGQGTRLTVV.